This T cell receptor beta chain was recorded in a study of T cell repertoires in cytomegalovirus infection. In its sample, this clonotype was seen many times. The antigen remains undetermined. Study-wide results and limits: Accumulated public TCR beta family frequency recognized individuals carrying CMV together with the relevant HLA.

The CDR3 runs 16 residues. The germline V gene encodes CDR1 SGHTA and CDR2 FQGNSA. Trimming pared 1 base from V and 4 bases from J, leaving 16 bases between. TCRdb re-called the reads through MiXCR, storing one row per CDR3 protein. The sample shows 310,000 or so distinct CDR3 sequences, about a tenth of them seen only once. The chain recombines TRBV7-2 with TRBJ1-1; no reliable D call. The sequenced sample consisted of PBMCs. The clonotype originates from a human donor in good health (CMV status not recorded). Some clones in this sample may be carry-over from other donors' samples. The DNA for the CDR3 is TGTGCCAGCAGCTTAGGGGTGACCTTGATGAGCACTGAAGCTTTCTTT. Protein product: CASSLGVTLMSTEAFF.